Given below is one T cell receptor (beta chain) in context. This specimen comes from a study of T cell responses to AZD1222 COVID-19 vaccine. TCRdb's copy holds only in-frame clones and misses some; the assay was immunoSEQ multiplex PCR. The table has around 200,000 clones, more than 75% seen once. V lost 2 bases and J 3 bases, leaving 12 bases between the germline ends. Germline V gene sequence: CDR1 SGHDT, CDR2 YYEEEE. The CDR3 has 14 residues. The sample was peripheral blood, taken on day 0 of AZD1222 vaccination. The sequence was obtained from an adult in good health. The V call is TRBV5-6, the J call TRBJ2-7, with D unclear. The CDR3 spells CASSFSRFNYEQYF. CDR3 in DNA: TGTGCCAGCAGCTTCAGCAGGTTCAACTACGAGCAGTACTTC.